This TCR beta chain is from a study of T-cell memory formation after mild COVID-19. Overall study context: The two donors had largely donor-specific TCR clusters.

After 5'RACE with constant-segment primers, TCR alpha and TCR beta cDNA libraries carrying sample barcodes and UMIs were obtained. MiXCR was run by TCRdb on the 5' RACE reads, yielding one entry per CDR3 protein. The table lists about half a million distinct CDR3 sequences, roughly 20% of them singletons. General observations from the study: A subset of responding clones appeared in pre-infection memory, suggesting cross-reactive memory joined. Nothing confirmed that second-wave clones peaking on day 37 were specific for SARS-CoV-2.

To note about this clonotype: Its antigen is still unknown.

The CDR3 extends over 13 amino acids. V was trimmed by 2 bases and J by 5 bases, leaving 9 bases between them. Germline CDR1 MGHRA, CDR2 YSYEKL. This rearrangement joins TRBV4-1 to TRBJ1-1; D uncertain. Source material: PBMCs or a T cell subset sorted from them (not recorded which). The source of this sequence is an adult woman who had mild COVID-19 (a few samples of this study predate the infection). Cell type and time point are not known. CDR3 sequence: CASSQPLPTEAFF. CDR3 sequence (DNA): TGCGCCAGCAGCCAACCGCTGCCTACTGAAGCTTTCTTT.